The text below deals with one T cell receptor (beta chain). The data were taken from a study of blood T cell repertoires in COVID-19. Background on the study: Whether acute or convalescent, the COVID-19 samples came from the United States, Italy and Spain. The analysed material was cDNA or gDNA that came from T cells, B-cell-depleted T cells, or PBMCs.

Authors' processing steps: Estimates of nucleated cell counts were drawn from the amplification of reference gene primers. Some clones are missing from TCRdb's copy, which holds only in-frame ones; the method was immunoSEQ multiplex PCR. That table supplies the V and J calls and clone size; D and trimming were determined from the DNA. This table has 110,000 to 150,000 clones, 65% to 80% appearing once. CDR1 and CDR2 from the germline V gene are KGHSH and LQKENI. This CDR3 has 14 amino acids. Trimming cost V 6 bases and J 2 bases, with 14 bases left between them. The receptor was isolated from a woman aged 55-69 years with acute or convalescent COVID-19. The V call is TRBV18, the J call TRBJ2-7; D is perhaps TRBD2 (5 bases). Sequences were obtained from peripheral blood. CDR3 in amino acids: CASSLEGPTYEQYF. DNA for the CDR3: TGTGCCAGCTCCCTAGAGGGCCCTACCTACGAGCAGTACTTC.